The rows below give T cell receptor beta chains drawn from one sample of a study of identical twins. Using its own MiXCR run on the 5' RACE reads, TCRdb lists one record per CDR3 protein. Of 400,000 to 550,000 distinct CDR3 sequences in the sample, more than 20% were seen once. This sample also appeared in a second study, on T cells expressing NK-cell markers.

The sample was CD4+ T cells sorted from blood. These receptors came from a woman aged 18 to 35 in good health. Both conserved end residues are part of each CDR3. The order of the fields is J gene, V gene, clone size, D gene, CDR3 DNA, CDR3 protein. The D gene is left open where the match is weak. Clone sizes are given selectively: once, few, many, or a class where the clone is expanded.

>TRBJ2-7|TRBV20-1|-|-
TGCAGTGCTGGCAGGGTTCCCTACGAGCAGTACTTC
CSAGRVPYEQYF
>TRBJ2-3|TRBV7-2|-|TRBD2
TGTGCCAGCAGCTTACAGGCGGGGGTCACAGATACGCAGTATTTT
CASSLQAGVTDTQYF
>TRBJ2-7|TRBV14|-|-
TGTGCCAGCAGCCAACTAGGGCGTGCTGGCTACGAGCAGTACTTC
CASSQLGRAGYEQYF
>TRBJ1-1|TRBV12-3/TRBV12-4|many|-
TGTGCCAGCAGTTTAGGTAGCATGAACACTGAAGCTTTCTTT
CASSLGSMNTEAFF
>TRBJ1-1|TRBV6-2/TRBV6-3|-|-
TGTGCCAGCAGTTACCCCCTCGGTGAAGCTTTCTTT
CASSYPLGEAFF
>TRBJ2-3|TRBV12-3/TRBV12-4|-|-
TGTGCCAGCAGACCGGGGCCAGATACGCAGTATTTT
CASRPGPDTQYF
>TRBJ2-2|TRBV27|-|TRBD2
TGTGCCAGCAGTTTAACATTAGGGAGGGAGAACACCGGGGAGCTGTTTTTT
CASSLTLGRENTGELFF
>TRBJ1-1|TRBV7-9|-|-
TGTGCCAGCAGCGGACAGATAGTTAAGAACACTGAAGCTTTCTTT
CASSGQIVKNTEAFF
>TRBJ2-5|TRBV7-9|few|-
TGTGCCAGCAGCTTACCACCGTTAGTTGGGACCCAGTACTTC
CASSLPPLVGTQYF
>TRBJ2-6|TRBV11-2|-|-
TGTGCCAGCAGCCCGTTCGTGGGGTCTGGGGCCAACGTCCTGACTTTC
CASSPFVGSGANVLTF
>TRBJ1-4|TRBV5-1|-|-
TGCGCCAGCAGCTTGCCCAGTGCCAATGAAAAACTGTTTTTT
CASSLPSANEKLFF
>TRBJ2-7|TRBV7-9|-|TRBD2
TGTGCCAGCAGCTCCCGACTAGCGGGAGCCTCCTCGCGAGAGCAGTACTTC
CASSSRLAGASSREQYF
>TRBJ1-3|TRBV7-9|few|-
TGTGCCAGCAGCTTGACGGGTTCAGCATCTGGAAACACCATATATTTT
CASSLTGSASGNTIYF
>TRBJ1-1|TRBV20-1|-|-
TGCAGTGCTAGAGACCCTGCAGGGGAGGTGAACACTGAAGCTTTCTTT
CSARDPAGEVNTEAFF
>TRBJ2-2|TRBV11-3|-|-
TGTGCCAGCAGCTTAAGGGCAGGGGCCGTAGCCGGGGAGCTGTTTTTT
CASSLRAGAVAGELFF